This T cell receptor (beta chain) comes out of a study of T-cell memory formation after mild COVID-19. Study as a whole: In these data, TCR clusters were largely donor specific. Points from the study as a whole: A subset of responding clones appeared in pre-infection memory, suggesting cross-reactive memory joined. Second-wave clones with a day 37 peak had unconfirmed SARS-CoV-2 specificity. Contracting clones localized mainly to CM and EM when CD4+ and mainly to EMRA when CD8+.

J was trimmed by 4 bases and V by 3 bases; bases with no gene match: 10. CDR1 SGHRS and CDR2 YFSETQ come from the germline V gene. This CDR3 region has 17 residues. One entry per CDR3 protein, called by TCRdb with MiXCR from the 5' RACE reads. This repertoire shows about 13,000 distinct CDR3 sequences, approximately 12% found once; its top ten account for about 45%. This clonotype appeared many times. What it binds is unknown. Sample: PBMCs or a T cell subset sorted from them (not recorded which). This TCR came from an adult woman who had mild COVID-19 (a few samples of this study predate the infection). Cell type and time point are not known. This chain links TRBV5-1 with TRBJ2-5, with 12 bases matching TRBD2. CDR3 region: CASSSLLTSGSRETQYF. The CDR3 DNA is TGCGCCAGCAGCTCCCTCCTGACTAGCGGGAGCCGAGAGACCCAGTACTTC.